A single sample gave rise to the 23 T cell receptor beta chains below, sequenced in a study of T cells in Graves' hyperthyroidism and ophthalmopathy. Researchers took RNA transcripts and amplified the TCR beta CDR3 regions from them. HTBI primers were the set used in a first-round RT-PCR of the TCR CDR3. A single record per CDR3 protein comes from TCRdb applying MiXCR to the multiplex PCR reads. The profile shows 350,000 to 400,000 distinct CDR3 sequences, more than 13% of them singletons. The sequenced sample was blood. The origin of the receptors is a woman in her thirties with Graves' hyperthyroidism.

This clonotype was seen a handful of times. The V call is TRBV6-1, the J call TRBJ2-7; TRBD2 matches at 10 bases. The trim removed 7 bases at V and 5 bases at J, leaving 14 bases unmatched. Germline V gene lookup returns CDR1 MNHNS and CDR2 SASEGT. The CDR3 contains 16 residues. The CDR3 bases are TGTGCCAGCATAATGTTCAGGGCTAGCGGGAGAAACGAGCAGTACTTC. Protein sequence: CASIMFRASGRNEQYF.

In its sample, this clonotype was seen a few times. The chain carries TRBV20-1 and TRBJ2-6, with D unclear. The V end was cut by 3 bases, the J end by 0 bases, with 3 bases between. Germline V gene lookup returns CDR1 DFQATT and CDR2 SNEGSKA (reference sequence). CDR3 length: 13 amino acids. The CDR3 sequence: CSARSSGANVLTF. CDR3 bases: TGCAGTGCTAGGAGCTCTGGGGCCAACGTCCTGACTTTC.

The sample holds a few counts of this clonotype. In this CDR3 the conserved last residue, phenylalanine or tryptophan, is missing, so a read error is likely. The genes are TRBV6-1 and TRBJ2-7; 10 bases agree with TRBD2. This CDR3 has 13 amino acids. After removal of 10 bases from V and 4 bases from J, the junction contained 7 bases not matched to a gene. Germline-derived CDR1 and CDR2 are MNHNS and SASEGT. The DNA for the CDR3 is TGTGCCACTGGACTAGCGGCACCTTACGAGCAGTACCTC. Translating it yields CATGLAAPYEQYL.

This chain connects TRBV29-1 to TRBJ1-2; D gene uncertain. V lost 4 bases and J 4 bases, leaving 16 bases between the germline ends. Germline V gene sequence: CDR1 SQVTM, CDR2 ANQGSEA. The CDR3 contains 14 residues. The CDR3 DNA follows: TGCAGCGTTGTAGTTTCCCAGAATGTCTATGGCTACACCTTC. Protein sequence: CSVVVSQNVYGYTF.

DNA for the CDR3: TGTGCCAGCAGTGAATTAAGGACAGGGGGCGACGAGCAGTACTTC. This encodes CASSELRTGGDEQYF. V usage is TRBV2 and J usage is TRBJ2-7; 11 nucleotides agree with TRBD1. The CDR3 totals 15 residues. V lost 2 bases, J lost 5 bases, and 5 bases stayed unmatched. Germline CDR1 and CDR2: SNHLY and FYNNEI.

This clonotype has ten or more counts. The CDR3, as DNA: TGCAGTGCTAGAGATGCGGCCCTTCGGCATGAGCAGTTCTTC. Its translation: CSARDAALRHEQFF. This sequence joins TRBV20-1 and TRBJ2-1; D not resolved. The V gene lost 0 bases and the J gene lost 8 bases, with 14 bases spanning the gap. The length of the CDR3 is 14 residues. Germline V gene sequence: CDR1 DFQATT, CDR2 SNEGSKA (reference sequence).

This clonotype was picked up a small number of times. A much larger clone lies one base from this, so it may be a read error. V usage is TRBV5-1 and J usage is TRBJ2-2, with D perhaps being TRBD1 or TRBD2 (5 bases each). Germline CDR1 SGHRS, CDR2 YFSETQ. The CDR3 extends over 16 amino acids. This chain's CDR3 is CASSPGHAANTGEPFF. CDR3 nucleotides: TGCGCCAGCAGCCCAGGACATGCTGCGAACACCGGGGAGCCGTTTTTT.

In this sample, this clonotype turned up many times. This chain uses TRBV20-1 with TRBJ2-7; TRBD1 aligns across 7 bases. The CDR3 length is 14 residues. Unmatched junction bases numbered 7, after V lost 1 base and J lost 4 bases. The V gene's germline CDR1 is DFQATT and CDR2 SNEGSKA (reference sequence). Here the CDR3 DNA reads TGCAGTGCTAGAGGGGACAGATCTAAGTACGAGCAGTACTTC. Encoded protein: CSARGDRSKYEQYF.

This clonotype has a count of ten or more. This rearrangement joins TRBV24-1 to TRBJ2-5, with 10 bases aligning to TRBD2. The J segment lost 0 bases and the V segment lost 2 bases, leaving 2 bases of the junction unmatched. This CDR3 contains 16 residues. Per germline, CDR1 KGHDR and CDR2 SFDVKD. The CDR3, as DNA: TGTGCCACCAGTGATTCCGGGACTAGCGACCAAGAGACCCAGTACTTC. As protein: CATSDSGTSDQETQYF.

This clonotype was found a few times. The chain employs TRBV29-1 and TRBJ1-1; D call uncertain. The CDR3 is 13 amino acids. The germline V gene encodes CDR1 SQVTM and CDR2 ANQGSEA. Trimming removed 3 bases at V and 2 bases at J, with 10 bases between. The CDR3 loop is CSVEFGRNTEAFF. Here the CDR3 DNA reads TGCAGCGTTGAGTTTGGGAGAAACACTGAAGCTTTCTTT. Together with reference TRBV29-1 and TRBJ1-1, the CDR3 gives the full variable domain: SAVISQKPSRDICQRGTSLTIQCQVDSQVTMMFWYRQQPGQSLTLIATANQGSEATYESGFVIDKFPISRPNLTFSTLTVSNMSPEDSSIYLCSVEFGRNTEAFFGQGTRLTVV.

This clonotype appeared many times. The chain carries TRBV30 and TRBJ1-1, with unresolved D. The V end lost 2 bases, the J end lost 3 bases, and 7 bases lay between the germline ends. The CDR3 contains 12 residues. Germline CDR1 and CDR2: GTSNPN and SVGIG (reference sequence). The DNA of the CDR3 is TGTGCCTGGAGTAGAGTCGACACTGAAGCTTTCTTT. Translated: CAWSRVDTEAFF.

This clonotype came up many times. The gene calls are TRBV29-1 and TRBJ2-6; D not certain. This CDR3 has 13 residues. In germline, CDR1 is SQVTM, CDR2 ANQGSEA. V gave up 6 bases and J gave up 1 base, with 7 bases separating them. This CDR3 reads CSVIGSGANVLTF. The CDR3 nucleotides are TGCAGCGTCATAGGGTCTGGGGCCAACGTCCTGACTTTC.

This clonotype was detected only a few times. This rearrangement joins TRBV18 to TRBJ2-2; D not certain. There are 15 residues in the CDR3. Germline CDR1 is KGHSH and CDR2 is LQKENI. Between the trimmed V and J ends, which lost 2 bases and 4 bases, there was a span of 11 bases. The CDR3 bases are TGTGCCAGCTCACCATCAAGGGTTGGCACCGGGGAGCTGTTTTTT. As protein: CASSPSRVGTGELFF.

This clonotype has at least ten counts. The V and J genes are TRBV20-1 and TRBJ1-1, with D possibly TRBD1 on 5 matching bases. The germline V gene encodes CDR1 DFQATT and CDR2 SNEGSKA (reference sequence). The CDR3 runs to 15 residues. The V end was cut by 3 bases, the J end by 0 bases, with 14 bases between. The CDR3 spells CSARDRQSMNTEAFF. CDR3 sequence (DNA): TGCAGTGCTAGGGATAGACAGAGCATGAACACTGAAGCTTTCTTT.

A few counts support this clonotype. The chain carries TRBV7-9 and TRBJ2-5; TRBD1 aligns across 8 bases. The V gene end was trimmed by 2 bases and the J gene end by 5 bases; junction bases not matched to a gene: 4. Germline values: CDR1 SEHNR, CDR2 FQNEAQ (reference sequence). This CDR3 spans 14 amino acids. The CDR3 nucleotides read TGTGCCAGCAGCTTACAGGGGGCGCTTGAGACCCAGTACTTC. This sequence encodes CASSLQGALETQYF.

This clonotype was seen at least ten times. J is TRBJ2-7 and V is TRBV18; 10 positions agree with TRBD2. In germline, CDR1 is KGHSH, CDR2 LQKENI. Losses at the gene ends were 2 bases for V and 3 bases for J; bases not matched to a gene: 4. This CDR3 has 15 residues. The CDR3 region is CASSPLLAGVYEQYF. CDR3 in DNA: TGTGCCAGCTCACCATTGCTAGCGGGAGTCTACGAGCAGTACTTC. Looking up the rest from reference TRBV18 and TRBJ2-7 gives the full variable domain: NAGVMQNPRHLVRRRGQEARLRCSPMKGHSHVYWYRQLPEEGLKFMVYLQKENIIDESGMPKERFSAEFPKEGPSILRIQQVVRGDSAAYFCASSPLLAGVYEQYFGPGTRLTVT.

V usage is TRBV5-4 and J usage is TRBJ1-1; a weak D match, TRBD1 (5 bases). Per germline, CDR1 SGHNT and CDR2 YYREEE (reference sequence). CDR3 length: 14 amino acids. The germline V and J ends were trimmed by 3 bases and 1 base, with 10 bases remaining between them. The CDR3 DNA reads as TGTGCCAGCAGCTATCAGGGCCGGAACACTGAAGCTTTCTTT. Encoded protein: CASSYQGRNTEAFF.

The V call is TRBV4-2, the J call TRBJ1-4, with 9 bases fitting TRBD1. Germline trimming cut 2 bases from V and 8 bases from J; bases unmatched to any gene: 6. Per germline, CDR1 LGHNA and CDR2 YNFKEQ. There are 15 residues in the CDR3. DNA of the CDR3: TGTGCCAGCAGCCAACTCACAGGGGGCTGGGAAAAACTGTTTTTT. This encodes CASSQLTGGWEKLFF.

Notes on this clonotype: Possible read error: a much larger clone is one base away. The chain uses TRBV11-1 and TRBJ2-1; 7 nucleotides align to TRBD1. Germline loops: CDR1 SGHAT, CDR2 FQDESV (reference sequence). The CDR3 consists of 14 residues. Losses at the gene ends were 9 bases for V and 4 bases for J; bases not matched to a gene: 9. DNA of the CDR3: TGTGCCAGTGCACCGGGACAGAGATACAATGAGCAGTTCTTC. It is translated as CASAPGQRYNEQFF.

This clonotype has a count of ten or more. The rearrangement links TRBV20-1 to TRBJ2-7, with D perhaps given as TRBD1 or TRBD2 (6 bases each). The V end was cut by 6 bases, the J end by 6 bases, with 21 bases between. The CDR3 loop spans 14 amino acids. Germline CDR1 is DFQATT and CDR2 is SNEGSKA (reference sequence). In DNA form, the CDR3 reads TGCAGTGCAAAGACCCCCGGGGGCGCGTTCGAGCAGTACTTC. Encoded protein: CSAKTPGGAFEQYF.

This clonotype has just a few counts. This chain connects TRBV14 to TRBJ2-3, with 8 bases identical to TRBD2. V was clipped by 0 bases and J by 0 bases; unmatched bases: 2. The CDR3 has 16 residues. The V gene's germline CDR1 is SGHDN and CDR2 FVKESK. The CDR3 DNA is TGTGCCAGCAGCCAAGATCAGCGGGGGAGCACAGATACGCAGTATTTT. Its protein is CASSQDQRGSTDTQYF.

The V gene is TRBV27, the J gene TRBJ2-7; D is undetermined. With 3 bases removed from V and 0 bases from J, the gap between germline ends came to 9 bases. Germline V CDR1 and CDR2: MNHEY, SMNVEV (reference sequence). There are 14 residues in the CDR3. This chain's CDR3 is CASSLSASSYEQYF. DNA of the CDR3: TGTGCCAGCAGTTTGTCTGCCAGCTCCTACGAGCAGTACTTC.

The chain uses TRBV29-1 and TRBJ2-3; D remains ambiguous. CDR1 SQVTM and CDR2 ANQGSEA come from the germline V gene. CDR3 size: 10 residues. Trimming took off 8 bases at V and 5 bases at J, with 8 bases between the two ends. The CDR3 DNA follows: TGCAGCCTTCGGTTAGATACGCAGTATTTT. Translating gives CSLRLDTQYF.